This T cell receptor beta chain comes out of a study of blood T cells in healthy people across ages. No fewer than 5.5 micrograms of total RNA were isolated from every sample. The CDR3 spans 12 residues. The V and J ends lost 1 base and 10 bases respectively, with 12 bases between them. Germline CDR1 reads SGDLS; CDR2 reads YYNGEE. Alongside a J-beta primer mix, a sample-barcoded 5' primer served in a second PCR lasting roughly 7 to 11 cycles. Any given sample supplied a minimum of 3 million CDR3-containing paired-end reads. Each CDR3 protein gets one entry after TCRdb re-called the 5' RACE reads with MiXCR. The data show 700,000 to 800,000 distinct CDR3 sequences, approximately 43% seen once.

V usage is TRBV9 and J usage is TRBJ2-7; D is ambiguous. The specimen was blood. The receptor was isolated from a woman in her sixties or seventies in good health. CDR3 loop: CASSVPGEAQYF. The DNA for the CDR3 is TGTGCCAGCAGCGTACCAGGAGAGGCCCAGTACTTC.